This T cell receptor beta chain originates from a study of CD8+CD57+ T cells in acquired aplastic anemia. Study summary: Mean DNA quantity obtained from sorted CD4+ and CD8+ cells was approximately 3 ug. Read counts for CD4+ cells (from healthy donors) averaged about 10.8 million.

CDR3 and TCR beta VDJ profiling relied on genomic DNA as the template. TCRdb ran MiXCR on the reads and lists one entry per CDR3 protein. This sample yields hundreds of thousands of distinct CDR3 sequences, of which 65% to 75% are seen a single time; less than 4% belongs to the top ten. This clonotype was picked up many times. Antigen: not known. V shed 4 bases and J shed 6 bases, with 13 bases lying between them. The CDR3 is made up of 15 amino acids. Germline lookup yields CDR1 MNHNS and CDR2 SASEGT. Study-wide findings and caveats: Researchers report that twenty-nine CD8+ CDR3 sequences appeared in both patients and controls.

V usage is TRBV6-1 and J usage is TRBJ1-6; no reliable D call. The receptor was derived from a human donor in good health, serving as a control. The sequencing input was sorted CD4+, CD8+, or CD8+CD57+ T cells (not recorded which) from PBMCs. The CDR3 spells CASSGQAPGNSPLHF. The CDR3 DNA sequence: TGTGCCAGCAGTGGTCAGGCCCCGGGTAATTCACCCCTCCACTTT.